One sample yielded the 22 T cell receptor beta chains listed below, sequenced in a study of OX40 agonist ivuxolimab in advanced cancers. The repertoire was sequenced with immunoSEQ multiplex PCR; TCRdb's copy has only in-frame clones and lacks some. Here the sample spans about 50,000 clones, more than 85% being singletons. Sequencing was performed on CD4+ or CD8+ T cells sorted from blood, taken in a trial of the OX40 agonist ivuxolimab. The receptor source for this set is an adult with an advanced solid tumor such as melanoma, head and neck, liver or kidney cancer.

CDR3 sequence (DNA): TGTGCCAGCAGTCATTCACAGGTCTTCCTAGCCAAAAACATTCAGTACTTC. Protein sequence: CASSHSQVFLAKNIQYF. The V call is TRBV28, the J call TRBJ2-4, with a tentative D call TRBD1 (5 bases). V shed 5 bases and J shed 0 bases, with 17 bases lying between them. The CDR3 totals 17 residues. Germline V gene data show CDR1 as MDHEN and CDR2 as SYDVKM.

The gene calls are TRBV19 and TRBJ2-7; 7 positions match TRBD2. Per germline, CDR1 LNHDA and CDR2 SQIVND (reference sequence). J gave up 6 bases and V 5 bases, and 10 bases lay outside the gene matches. This CDR3 has 14 amino acids. The CDR3 sequence is CASSVGLGAGEQYF. The CDR3, as DNA: TGTGCCAGTAGTGTCGGACTAGGAGCAGGCGAGCAGTACTTC.

J is TRBJ1-2 and V is TRBV7-6; the match to TRBD1 covers 7 bases. The germline CDR1 and CDR2 sequences are SGHVS and FNYEAQ. The junction had 5 bases not matched to a gene; V was cut back by 4 bases and J by 6 bases. The CDR3 has 13 amino acids. CDR3 nucleotides: TGTGCCAGCAGCTCGGGACAGCAAAATGGCTACACCTTC. This sequence encodes CASSSGQQNGYTF.

This clone is termed medium-sized (0.01 to 0.1%). The gene calls are TRBV10-3 and TRBJ2-7, with TRBD1 matching 10 bases. The CDR3 totals 12 residues. The V gene end was trimmed by 6 bases and the J gene end by 6 bases; junction bases not matched to a gene: 2. Germline V gene data show CDR1 as ENHRY and CDR2 as SYGVKD. CDR3 nucleotide sequence: TGTGCCATCAGCGGGGACAGGGGCGAGCAGTACTTC. Its translation: CAISGDRGEQYF.

This chain uses TRBV19 with TRBJ1-5; D not resolved. The V gene's germline CDR1 is LNHDA and CDR2 SQIVND (reference sequence). V shed 1 base and J shed 5 bases, with 12 bases lying between them. The CDR3 sequence is 15 residues long. CDR3 residues: CASSIGGASHQPQHF. The DNA for the CDR3 is TGTGCCAGTAGTATAGGCGGCGCCAGCCATCAGCCCCAGCATTTT.

This chain links TRBV7-9 with TRBJ2-5; the D gene is possibly TRBD2 (6 bases). V lost 7 bases and J 5 bases, leaving 20 bases between the germline ends. The CDR3 runs to 15 residues. The germline V gene has CDR1 SEHNR and CDR2 FQNEAQ (reference sequence). CDR3 region: CASKRTETRTETQYF. DNA for the CDR3: TGTGCCAGCAAAAGGACCGAGACTAGAACGGAGACCCAGTACTTC.

J is TRBJ1-5 and V is TRBV19; TRBD1 aligns across 8 bases. Germline loops: CDR1 LNHDA, CDR2 SQIVND (reference sequence). The V and J ends lost 7 bases and 7 bases, in that order; junction bases with no gene match: 9. CDR3 length: 14 residues. DNA for the CDR3: TGTGCCAGTACTAAACCAGGGGGCGGACAGCCCCAGCATTTT. It yields the protein CASTKPGGGQPQHF.

The chain has TRBV19 and TRBJ1-5, with D unclear. The CDR3 has 16 amino acids. With 1 base removed from V and 0 bases from J, the gap between germline ends came to 10 bases. From germline, CDR1 is LNHDA and CDR2 SQIVND (reference sequence). The CDR3 here is CASSIGGPYSNQPQHF. The CDR3 DNA reads as TGTGCCAGTAGTATAGGTGGACCCTATAGCAATCAGCCCCAGCATTTT. The whole variable domain, filled in from reference TRBV19 and TRBJ1-5, reads DGGITQSPKYLFRKEGQNVTLSCEQNLNHDAMYWYRQDPGQGLRLIYYSQIVNDFQKGDIAEGYSVSREKKESFPLTVTSAQKNPTAFYLCASSIGGPYSNQPQHFGDGTRLSIL.

CDR3 amino acids: CASSRNRAQETQYF. DNA for the CDR3: TGTGCCAGCAGCCGGAACAGGGCTCAAGAGACCCAGTACTTC. This chain links TRBV5-5 with TRBJ2-5; possible D gene TRBD1, 6 bases. The length of the CDR3 is 14 residues. The germline V and J ends were trimmed by 4 bases and 2 bases, with 12 bases remaining between them. Germline CDR1 reads SGHKS; CDR2 reads YYEKEE (reference sequence).

V and J are TRBV5-4 and TRBJ1-1; possible D gene TRBD1, 6 bases. This CDR3 has 16 amino acids. Germline V gives CDR1 SGHNT, CDR2 YYREEE (reference sequence). Trimming shortened V by 2 bases and J by 5 bases, and 19 bases separated the two germline ends. The CDR3 DNA sequence: TGTGCCAGCAGCTTACAGGGAAGAGGCAGGGAGACTGAAGCTTTCTTT. Its protein product is CASSLQGRGRETEAFF.

J is TRBJ2-7 and V is TRBV9, with D possibly matching TRBD1 (5 bases). This CDR3 comprises 14 residues. Germline loops: CDR1 SGDLS, CDR2 YYNGEE. With 0 bases removed from V and 1 base from J, the gap between germline ends came to 8 bases. CDR3 loop: CASSVVSGSYEQYF. The CDR3 region has the DNA TGTGCCAGCAGCGTAGTGTCAGGGTCCTACGAGCAGTACTTC.

V is TRBV4-1 and J is TRBJ1-1; D not resolved. Germline V gene lookup returns CDR1 MGHRA and CDR2 YSYEKL. The CDR3 covers 15 residues. With 2 bases removed from V and 0 bases from J, the gap between germline ends came to 10 bases. The CDR3: CASSQSHSLNTEAFF. CDR3 in DNA: TGCGCCAGCAGCCAAAGCCACAGCTTGAACACTGAAGCTTTCTTT.

The J gene is TRBJ1-2, the V gene TRBV6-5; 9 nucleotides line up with TRBD1. CDR3 length equals 14 residues. V gave up 7 bases and J gave up 8 bases; unmatched junction bases: 11. Germline V gene data show CDR1 as MNHEY and CDR2 as SVGAGI. This CDR3 reads CASNPTGGSGGYTF. The CDR3 DNA follows: TGTGCCAGCAATCCGACAGGGGGTTCAGGAGGCTACACCTTC.

V gene TRBV7-9 combines with J gene TRBJ1-2; D is unresolved. V lost 6 bases, J lost 2 bases, and 19 bases lay in between. Germline lookup yields CDR1 SEHNR and CDR2 FQNEAQ (reference sequence). This CDR3 has 16 amino acids. The CDR3 bases are TGTGCCAGCAGGTCCACGACGACCAACCCAAACTATGGCTACACCTTC. Encoded protein: CASRSTTTNPNYGYTF.

The chain links TRBV7-8 to TRBJ2-7; TRBD1 might be the D (6 bases). V was shortened by 1 base and J by 4 bases, with 8 bases between the two germline ends. The CDR3 consists of 13 residues. Germline lookup yields CDR1 SGHVS and CDR2 FQNEAQ. CDR3 amino acids: CASSLGTEYEQYF. The CDR3 coding sequence is TGTGCCAGCAGCTTAGGGACAGAGTACGAGCAGTACTTC.

This rearrangement joins TRBV29-1 to TRBJ2-1, with D uncertain. With 0 bases removed from V and 7 bases from J, the gap between germline ends came to 16 bases. Germline V gene sequence: CDR1 SQVTM, CDR2 ANQGSEA. The CDR3 totals 15 residues. CDR3 residues: CSVEDLNSLGNEQFF. As DNA, the CDR3 is TGCAGCGTTGAAGATCTTAACTCCTTGGGGAATGAGCAGTTCTTC.

The chain uses TRBV19 and TRBJ2-7, with TRBD1 identical over 11 bases. The CDR3 totals 14 residues. V was clipped by 5 bases and J by 3 bases; unmatched bases: 3. The germline CDR1 and CDR2 sequences are LNHDA and SQIVND (reference sequence). DNA of the CDR3: TGTGCCAGTAGTTCCGGGACAGGGGGCTACGAGCAGTACTTC. Translating it yields CASSSGTGGYEQYF. The whole variable domain, filled in from reference TRBV19 and TRBJ2-7, reads DGGITQSPKYLFRKEGQNVTLSCEQNLNHDAMYWYRQDPGQGLRLIYYSQIVNDFQKGDIAEGYSVSREKKESFPLTVTSAQKNPTAFYLCASSSGTGGYEQYFGPGTRLTVT.

The chain is built from TRBV27 and TRBJ1-1; TRBD1 might be the D (5 bases). The length of the CDR3 is 13 residues. In germline, CDR1 is MNHEY, CDR2 SMNVEV (reference sequence). Trimming cost V 0 bases and J 4 bases, with 6 bases left between them. The CDR3 coding sequence is TGTGCCAGCAGTTTATCGGGGGGCACTGAAGCTTTCTTT. As protein: CASSLSGGTEAFF.

This sequence joins TRBV2 and TRBJ2-4, with 9 bases that match TRBD1. CDR3 size: 18 residues. The J segment lost 1 base and the V segment lost 6 bases, leaving 13 bases of the junction unmatched. The germline V gene has CDR1 SNHLY and CDR2 FYNNEI. In nucleotides, the CDR3 is TGTGCCAGCAGAACCGGGACAGGGAGCTCTGTCGCCAAAAACATTCAGTACTTC. This encodes CASRTGTGSSVAKNIQYF.

The chain is built from TRBV30 and TRBJ1-2, with TRBD1 as a possible D gene (6 bases). This CDR3 comprises 14 residues. From germline, CDR1 is GTSNPN and CDR2 SVGIG (reference sequence). V lost 4 bases to trimming and J lost 4 bases, with 16 bases between them. CDR3 sequence: CAWIQEEGGYGYTF. CDR3 nucleotides: TGTGCCTGGATACAGGAGGAGGGGGGCTATGGCTACACCTTC.

The chain joins TRBV9 to TRBJ2-1, with 8 bases identical to TRBD2. J lost 8 bases, V lost 2 bases, and 9 bases had no gene match. The CDR3 contains 15 residues. Germline loops: CDR1 SGDLS, CDR2 YYNGEE. CDR3 protein: CASSVSTGGLDEQFF. CDR3 bases: TGTGCCAGCAGCGTCTCAACGGGGGGGCTGGATGAGCAGTTCTTC.

The V gene is TRBV10-2, the J gene TRBJ2-7, with 9 bases identical to TRBD1. In germline, CDR1 is WSHSY, CDR2 SAAADI. The CDR3 runs to 14 residues. The junction had 6 bases not matched to a gene; V was cut back by 4 bases and J by 5 bases. CDR3 sequence (DNA): TGCGCCAGCAGTGGGCGGGACAGGGACCACGAGCAGTACTTC. Translation gives CASSGRDRDHEQYF.